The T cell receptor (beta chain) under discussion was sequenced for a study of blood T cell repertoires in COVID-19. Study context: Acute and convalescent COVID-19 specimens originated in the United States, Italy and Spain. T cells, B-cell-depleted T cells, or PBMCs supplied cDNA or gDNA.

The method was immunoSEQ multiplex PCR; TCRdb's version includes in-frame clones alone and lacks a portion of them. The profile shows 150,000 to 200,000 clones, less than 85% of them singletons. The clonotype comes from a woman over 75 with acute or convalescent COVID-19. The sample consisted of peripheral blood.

This CDR3 reads CASSPQGDYGYTF. CDR3 bases: TGTGCCAGCAGCCCCCAGGGGGACTATGGCTACACCTTC. The chain couples TRBV3-1 (or the pseudogene TRBV3-2) to TRBJ1-2, with TRBD1 identical over 7 bases. CDR1 is LGHDT, CDR2 YNNKEL, per germline (reference sequence). The J segment lost 3 bases and the V segment lost 4 bases, leaving 2 bases of the junction unmatched. This CDR3 is 13 amino acids long.